This record covers a single TCR beta chain. What it binds is unknown. Use of 60 Vbeta and 13 Jbeta primers characterized the PCR. Libraries were prepared by immunoSEQ multiplex PCR; TCRdb keeps only in-frame clonotypes and omits some of them. The sample consists of 200,000 to 250,000 clones, roughly 87% of them appearing once. These data come from a study of cytomegalovirus exposure and HLA in healthy donors. Healthy individuals who donated bone marrow served as the donors. The study, taken as a whole, reports: An analysis was carried out at a later point. It showed that HLA-associated TCR beta chains were more clonally expanded than equally common non-associated chains. According to reports, the classifier identified cytomegalovirus status with high specificity and sensitivity. In an earlier analysis, in some 500 donors, most V segments appeared productive either ~87% or ~30% of the time.

CDR1 is SGDLS and CDR2 is YYNGEE in the germline V gene. This CDR3 is built from 14 residues. Losses at the gene ends were 4 bases for V and 4 bases for J; bases not matched to a gene: 3. The source is a woman aged 40 to 50 in good health and CMV-seropositive. Sequenced sample: PBMCs. V is TRBV9 and J is TRBJ1-1, with TRBD1 identical over 11 bases. DNA of the CDR3: TGTGCCAGCAGCACGGGACAGGGGGTCACTGAAGCTTTCTTT. This sequence encodes CASSTGQGVTEAFF.